This T cell receptor beta chain originates from a study of OX40 agonist ivuxolimab in advanced cancers. The assay was immunoSEQ multiplex PCR, and TCRdb's table has in-frame clones only and misses some. The repertoire holds 60,000 to 75,000 clones, with roughly 84% as singletons. The receptor was derived from an adult with an advanced solid tumor such as melanoma, head and neck, liver or kidney cancer. The source was CD4+ or CD8+ T cells sorted from blood, collected in a trial of the OX40 agonist ivuxolimab.

The CDR3 nucleotides read TGTGCCAGCAGGGAAAGCGGTCGTGGAGATACGCAGTATTTT. Protein product: CASRESGRGDTQYF. The chain recombines TRBV19 with TRBJ2-3; D tentatively fits TRBD1 or TRBD2 (5 bases each). In germline, CDR1 is LNHDA, CDR2 SQIVND (reference sequence). V lost 9 bases and J lost 5, with 18 bases in between. CDR3 length equals 14 residues.